A single sample gave rise to the 23 T cell receptor beta chains below, sequenced in a study of shared clonotypes between healthy human individuals. Naive CD8 isolation took CD45RO-negative cells positively selected for CCR7 and excluded terminally differentiated effector memory CD45RA+ cells. Assay used: immunoSEQ multiplex PCR; TCRdb lists only in-frame clones, some missing. The data hold about 2.1 million clones, with just over 90% observed a single time. Sequencing was done on a sample of naive CD8+ T cells from PBMCs. The receptors shown here come from a man in his late teens or twenties in good health. Some clones in this sample may be carry-over from other donors' samples.

This rearrangement joins TRBV9 to TRBJ1-1, with 7 bases aligning to TRBD1. CDR3 length: 15 residues. The junction had 7 bases not matched to a gene; V was cut back by 4 bases and J by 1 base. Germline CDR1 is SGDLS and CDR2 is YYNGEE. CDR3 sequence: CASSRRTGTNTEAFF. In nucleotides, the CDR3 is TGTGCCAGCAGCAGACGGACAGGAACGAACACTGAAGCTTTCTTT.

The rearrangement joins TRBV6-1 to TRBJ2-3; no reliable D call. The CDR3 runs to 15 residues. Trimming cost V 6 bases and J 4 bases, with 17 bases left between them. The V gene's germline CDR1 is MNHNS and CDR2 SASEGT. The CDR3 DNA follows: TGTGCCAGCAGGGGTCCTGGCAGAGAGGCAGATACGCAGTATTTT. This encodes CASRGPGREADTQYF.

This clone has only one observation. The V call is TRBV6-5, the J call TRBJ1-1; 8 bases are shared with TRBD1. Germline V gene data show CDR1 as MNHEY and CDR2 as SVGAGI. The CDR3 has 14 residues. The J segment lost 5 bases and the V segment lost 8 bases, leaving 10 bases of the junction unmatched. Written as DNA, the CDR3 is TGTGCCAGCGCGTTACAGGGGGTCTATACTGAAGCTTTCTTT. Translated, it gives CASALQGVYTEAFF.

V usage is TRBV28 and J usage is TRBJ2-1, with no clear D. Germline-derived CDR1 and CDR2 are MDHEN and SYDVKM. The CDR3 has 16 amino acids. With 7 bases removed from V and 5 bases from J, the gap between germline ends came to 21 bases. The CDR3 here is CASTDPRYGAHNEQFF. For the CDR3, the DNA is TGTGCCAGCACAGACCCACGATACGGAGCCCACAATGAGCAGTTCTTC.

V is TRBV7-3 and J is TRBJ1-1; D is undetermined. Trimming removed 1 base at V and 6 bases at J, with 12 bases between. The CDR3 has 14 amino acids. The V gene's germline CDR1 is SGHTA and CDR2 FQGTGA. The CDR3 region is CASSLNSGVSEAFF. The CDR3 nucleotides are TGTGCCAGCAGCTTAAACAGTGGGGTCTCTGAAGCTTTCTTT. The variable domain in full, with the rest retrieved from reference TRBV7-3 and TRBJ1-1, is GAGVSQTPSNKVTEKGKYVELRCDPISGHTALYWYRQSLGQGPEFLIYFQGTGAADDSGLPNDRFFAVRPEGSVSTLKIQRTERGDSAVYLCASSLNSGVSEAFFGQGTRLTVV.

The chain carries TRBV6-1 and TRBJ2-6; possible D gene TRBD1, 5 bases. The V end was cut by 3 bases, the J end by 2 bases, with 14 bases between. CDR1 is MNHNS and CDR2 is SASEGT in the germline V gene. This CDR3 comprises 17 residues. CDR3 nucleotides: TGTGCCAGCAGTGAGACAGTAACGACTGCTGGGGCCAACGTCCTGACTTTC. It encodes CASSETVTTAGANVLTF.

This clone was counted a few times. CDR3 sequence reads: CSAVPPEAFF. CDR3 bases: TGCAGTGCGGTCCCTCCTGAAGCTTTCTTT. This chain uses TRBV20-1 with TRBJ1-1, with D unclear. The germline V gene has CDR1 DFQATT and CDR2 SNEGSKA (reference sequence). Trimming stripped 6 bases from V and 6 bases from J, with 8 bases between. This CDR3 region has 10 residues.

The rearrangement links TRBV18 to TRBJ2-7, with D tentatively TRBD2 (5 bases). The CDR3 has 13 amino acids. V was clipped by 2 bases and J by 2 bases, with 7 bases between them. The germline CDR1 and CDR2 sequences are KGHSH and LQKENI. CDR3 protein: CASSPRETYEQYF. In DNA form, the CDR3 reads TGTGCCAGCTCACCAAGGGAGACCTACGAGCAGTACTTC.

To note about this clone: The sample holds other DNA sequences that translate to the same CDR3. The J gene is TRBJ1-5, the V gene TRBV15; no reliable D call. The CDR3 runs 12 residues. V was clipped by 3 bases and J by 0 bases, with 0 bases between them. In germline, CDR1 is LNHNV, CDR2 YYDKDF (reference sequence). Written as DNA, the CDR3 is TGTGCCACCAGCAGTAGCAATCAGCCCCAGCATTTT. Translated: CATSSSNQPQHF.

This chain connects TRBV7-9 to TRBJ2-3, with TRBD2 as a possible D gene (5 bases). The CDR3 spans 13 residues. V was pared by 5 bases and J by 6 bases, with 12 bases between. Germline values: CDR1 SEHNR, CDR2 FQNEAQ (reference sequence). CDR3 in amino acids: CASSRDLSDTQYF. CDR3 bases: TGTGCCAGCAGCCGGGATTTGAGCGATACGCAGTATTTT. Supplemented by reference TRBV7-9 and TRBJ2-3, the full variable domain reads DTGVSQNPRHKITKRGQNVTFRCDPISEHNRLYWYRQTLGQGPEFLTYFQNEAQLEKSRLLSDRFSAERPKGSFSTLEIQRTEQGDSAMYLCASSRDLSDTQYFGPGTRLTVL.

V gene TRBV9 combines with J gene TRBJ2-7, with unresolved D. The germline CDR1 and CDR2 sequences are SGDLS and YYNGEE. V was trimmed by 3 bases and J by 2 bases, leaving 12 bases between them. The CDR3 totals 14 residues. The CDR3 DNA reads TGTGCCAGCAGCGGGTCAGATATGACCTACGAGCAGTACTTC. Its protein product is CASSGSDMTYEQYF. Full variable domain (outside the CDR3, taken from reference TRBV9 and TRBJ2-7): DSGVTQTPKHLITATGQRVTLRCSPRSGDLSVYWYQQSLDQGLQFLIQYYNGEERAKGNILERFSAQQFPDLHSELNLSSLELGDSALYFCASSGSDMTYEQYFGPGTRLTVT.

The J gene is TRBJ2-5, the V gene TRBV28; 7 bases are a match to TRBD1. Germline V gives CDR1 MDHEN, CDR2 SYDVKM. J gave up 5 bases and V 7 bases, and 10 bases lay outside the gene matches. This CDR3 spans 14 amino acids. This CDR3 reads CASMRTGETETQYF. CDR3 in DNA: TGTGCCAGCATGAGGACAGGCGAGACGGAGACCCAGTACTTC.

The chain couples TRBV7-2 to TRBJ2-7; TRBD1 matches at 7 bases. Germline V lookup: CDR1 SGHTA, CDR2 FQGNSA. Trimming took 5 bases from V and 4 from J; bases not matched to a gene: 14. CDR3 length equals 16 residues. Written as DNA, the CDR3 is TGTGCCAGCAGCAGCCCCCGGACAGGTGTAAAGTACGAGCAGTACTTC. Protein sequence: CASSSPRTGVKYEQYF.

As for this clone: Other DNA sequences of this sample code for an identical CDR3. This sequence joins TRBV11-2 and TRBJ2-7; D not certain. The length of the CDR3 is 13 residues. Per the germline V gene, CDR1 is SGHAT and CDR2 is FQNNGV. The germline V and J ends were trimmed by 1 base and 0 bases, with 4 bases remaining between them. The CDR3 loop reads CASSLVASYEQYF. The CDR3, as DNA: TGTGCCAGCAGCTTAGTAGCCTCCTACGAGCAGTACTTC.

On this clone itself: This sample includes further DNA sequences coding for the same CDR3. The chain carries TRBV28 and TRBJ2-7, with 9 bases fitting TRBD2. V was clipped by 6 bases and J by 0 bases; unmatched bases: 3. The CDR3 totals 14 residues. Germline V gives CDR1 MDHEN, CDR2 SYDVKM. CDR3 in DNA: TGTGCCAGCAGCCGTAGCGGGAGCTCCTACGAGCAGTACTTC. Protein product: CASSRSGSSYEQYF.

The chain joins TRBV27 to TRBJ2-7; D is possibly TRBD2 (5 bases). The germline V gene encodes CDR1 MNHEY and CDR2 SMNVEV (reference sequence). V was clipped by 2 bases and J by 2 bases, with 16 bases between them. This CDR3 spans 16 amino acids. The CDR3 protein is CASSLVGVATTYEQYF. CDR3 DNA sequence: TGTGCCAGCAGTTTAGTCGGAGTAGCGACTACCTACGAGCAGTACTTC.

J is TRBJ2-5 and V is TRBV7-6; D remains ambiguous. The CDR3 has 14 amino acids. The germline gives CDR1 SGHVS, CDR2 FNYEAQ. V gave up 5 bases and J gave up 5 bases, with 15 bases separating them. The CDR3: CASSALGPEETQYF. DNA of the CDR3: TGTGCCAGCAGCGCCCTCGGCCCTGAGGAGACCCAGTACTTC.

The chain carries TRBV28 and TRBJ2-1, with 9 bases matching TRBD2. V shed 7 bases and J 0 bases; nucleotides not matched to a gene: 7. From germline, CDR1 is MDHEN and CDR2 SYDVKM. The CDR3 loop spans 16 amino acids. The DNA of the CDR3 is TGTGCCAGCAACCTAGGTAGCGGGAGCTCCTACAATGAGCAGTTCTTC. Translation gives CASNLGSGSSYNEQFF.

This chain connects TRBV6-1 to TRBJ2-2, with D unresolved. Trimming shortened V by 4 bases and J by 0 bases, and 15 bases separated the two germline ends. Germline lookup yields CDR1 MNHNS and CDR2 SASEGT. This CDR3 has 17 residues. The CDR3 sequence: CASSVNPGKPNTGELFF. For the CDR3, the DNA is TGTGCCAGCAGTGTAAACCCCGGCAAGCCGAACACCGGGGAGCTGTTTTTT.

The rearrangement links TRBV28 to TRBJ2-7; 7 nucleotides match TRBD2. V gave up 5 bases and J gave up 4 bases; unmatched junction bases: 5. Germline lookup yields CDR1 MDHEN and CDR2 SYDVKM. This CDR3 region has 13 residues. CDR3 DNA sequence: TGTGCCAGCAGTATGCGGGGGAGGTACGAGCAGTACTTC. This sequence encodes CASSMRGRYEQYF. Complete variable domain (other parts from reference TRBV28 and TRBJ2-7): DVKVTQSSRYLVKRTGEKVFLECVQDMDHENMFWYRQDPGLGLRLIYFSYDVKMKEKGDIPEGYSVSREKKERFSLILESASTNQTSMYLCASSMRGRYEQYFGPGTRLTVT.

The count of this clone is one. The rearrangement joins TRBV15 to TRBJ1-4; D not certain. The CDR3 covers 16 residues. The germline CDR1 and CDR2 sequences are LNHNV and YYDKDF (reference sequence). V gave up 0 bases and J gave up 7 bases, with 15 bases separating them. In DNA form, the CDR3 reads TGTGCCACCAGCAGAGAAAAGACGATCTTGGGTGAAAAACTGTTTTTT. Residues: CATSREKTILGEKLFF. The full variable domain, completed using reference TRBV15 and TRBJ1-4, is DAMVIQNPRYQVTQFGKPVTLSCSQTLNHNVMYWYQQKSSQAPKLLFHYYDKDFNNEADTPDNFQSRRPNTSFCFLDIRSPGLGDTAMYLCATSREKTILGEKLFFGSGTQLSVL.

J is TRBJ2-6 and V is TRBV9; D is ambiguous. The germline gives CDR1 SGDLS, CDR2 YYNGEE. The CDR3 spans 15 residues. Trimming removed 2 bases from V and 3 bases from J, with 9 bases in between. The CDR3 DNA follows: TGTGCCAGCAGCGTGTTTGGATTTGGGGCCAACGTCCTGACTTTC. Translation: CASSVFGFGANVLTF.

The V gene is TRBV27, the J gene TRBJ2-5; the D gene could be TRBD1 or TRBD2 (5 bases each). This CDR3 contains 14 residues. Germline V gives CDR1 MNHEY, CDR2 SMNVEV (reference sequence). V was trimmed by 1 base and J by 4 bases, leaving 10 bases between them. CDR3 in amino acids: CASSLYSGTETQYF. In DNA form, the CDR3 reads TGTGCCAGCAGTTTATACTCGGGGACAGAGACCCAGTACTTC.